These 10 T cell receptor beta chains share one sample of origin, sequenced in a study of regulatory T cells in long-lasting Graves disease. Building of the TCR beta libraries involved iRepertoire HTBI primers and Arm-PCR of CDR3 regions. From the multiplex PCR reads, TCRdb called clonotypes with MiXCR, one entry per CDR3 protein. The table records hundreds of thousands of distinct CDR3 sequences, around 15% of them present only once. Time point described: newly diagnosed GD, antithyroid drugs for less than 3 months. RNA extracted from PBMCs served as the sequencing template. The specimen was peripheral blood mononuclear cells (PBMCs), collected at new diagnosis, from a patient treated with antithyroid drugs. Source of these receptors: a female donor with Graves disease.

This clonotype was picked up many times. The chain has TRBV7-2 and TRBJ1-1; D gene unclear. Trimming left V 5 bases short and J 9 bases short, with 16 bases between. The CDR3 contains 13 residues. Germline V gene lookup returns CDR1 SGHTA and CDR2 FQGNSA. This CDR3 reads CASSSGSGNKAFF. The CDR3 coding sequence is TGTGCCAGCAGCAGCGGTAGCGGTAATAAAGCTTTCTTT.

V usage is TRBV19 and J usage is TRBJ1-1, with 7 positions matching TRBD1. CDR3 length equals 13 residues. Germline trimming cut 7 bases from V and 1 base from J; bases unmatched to any gene: 3. Germline lookup yields CDR1 LNHDA and CDR2 SQIVND (reference sequence). In nucleotides, the CDR3 is TGTGCCAGTATCGACAGGGCGAACACTGAAGCTTTCTTT. The encoded protein is CASIDRANTEAFF.

This clonotype was found many times. The V and J genes are TRBV3-1 and TRBJ2-1, with D perhaps matching TRBD1 (5 bases). Trimming removed 0 bases at V and 8 bases at J, with 11 bases between. This CDR3 is 14 amino acids long. Germline CDR1 is LGHDT and CDR2 is YNNKEL (reference sequence). DNA for the CDR3: TGTGCCAGCAGCCAAGATCTGACCAGGGATGAGCAGTTCTTC. Protein: CASSQDLTRDEQFF.

This clonotype was recorded at least ten times. The rearrangement uses TRBV10-2 and TRBJ2-1; D unresolved. The CDR3 has 13 amino acids. Trimming pared 9 bases from V and 4 bases from J, leaving 13 bases between. Germline lookup yields CDR1 WSHSY and CDR2 SAAADI. The CDR3 DNA follows: TGCGCCAGTGGAGACTTGCCTTACAATGAGCAGTTCTTC. This sequence encodes CASGDLPYNEQFF.

This clonotype was observed many times. The chain couples TRBV7-2 to TRBJ2-1, with TRBD2 matching 14 bases. The CDR3 has 17 amino acids. The germline V gene has CDR1 SGHTA and CDR2 FQGNSA. The trim removed 5 bases at V and 7 bases at J, leaving 10 bases unmatched. This chain's CDR3 is CASSPSSGTSGRNEQFF. DNA for the CDR3: TGTGCCAGCAGCCCTAGCTCCGGGACTAGCGGGAGAAATGAGCAGTTCTTC. The whole variable domain, remainder taken from reference TRBV7-2 and TRBJ2-1, is GAGVSQSPSNKVTEKGKDVELRCDPISGHTALYWYRQSLGQGLEFLIYFQGNSAPDKSGLPSDRFSAERTGGSVSTLTIQRTQQEDSAVYLCASSPSSGTSGRNEQFFGPGTRLTVL.

This clonotype was seen a handful of times. The CDR3 sequence is CASAILPQGNIQYF. The CDR3 DNA is TGTGCTAGTGCCATTCTACCACAGGGAAACATTCAGTACTTC. The gene calls are TRBV12-5 and TRBJ2-4, with D perhaps TRBD1 (6 bases). The CDR3 consists of 14 residues. Germline V gives CDR1 LGHNT, CDR2 FRNRAP. The V end lost 7 bases, the J end lost 6 bases, and 16 bases lay between the germline ends.

This clonotype was counted many times. The V call is TRBV20-1, the J call TRBJ2-1; weak D call: TRBD2 (7 bases). Germline V gene sequence: CDR1 DFQATT, CDR2 SNEGSKA (reference sequence). Trimming pared 4 bases from V and 3 bases from J, leaving 16 bases between. CDR3 length equals 15 residues. For the CDR3, the DNA is TGCAGTGCTACGCTAGGGAGGGGGTACTACAATGAGCAGTTCTTC. Protein product: CSATLGRGYYNEQFF.

At least ten counts were recorded for this clonotype. In DNA, the CDR3 is TGCGCCAGCAGCTTGTATGGCAGCGGCGCGTCTAATGAAAAACTGTTTTTT. Amino acids: CASSLYGSGASNEKLFF. The J gene is TRBJ1-4, the V gene TRBV5-1; unclear D gene. CDR3 length: 17 amino acids. Trimming took 1 base from V and 3 from J, leaving 16 bases between them. In germline, CDR1 is SGHRS, CDR2 YFSETQ. The complete variable domain, with remaining parts taken from reference TRBV5-1 and TRBJ1-4, reads KAGVTQTPRYLIKTRGQQVTLSCSPISGHRSVSWYQQTPGQGLQFLFEYFSETQRNKGNFPGRFSGRQFSNSRSEMNVSTLELGDSALYLCASSLYGSGASNEKLFFGSGTQLSVL.

This clonotype was detected many times. The chain uses TRBV5-4 and TRBJ2-3; 8 bases agree with TRBD2. Germline V gene sequence: CDR1 SGHNT, CDR2 YYREEE (reference sequence). This CDR3 contains 16 residues. Trimming cost V 3 bases and J 4 bases; bases outside gene matches: 10. The CDR3 DNA reads as TGTGCCAGCAGCTGGGGGGGTATAGCGGGACCAGATACGCAGTATTTT. Translated: CASSWGGIAGPDTQYF.

The sample holds many counts of this clonotype. This chain links TRBV5-1 with TRBJ2-2, with 7 bases matching TRBD2. Germline V gene lookup returns CDR1 SGHRS and CDR2 YFSETQ. The CDR3 contains 15 residues. After removal of 6 bases from V and 5 bases from J, the junction contained 10 bases not matched to a gene. Here the CDR3 reads CASNGGGRGTGELFF. In DNA form, the CDR3 reads TGCGCCAGCAACGGTGGCGGGAGAGGTACCGGGGAGCTGTTTTTT.